This TCR beta chain was recorded in a study of molecular identifiers for immune sequencing clone quantification. This CDR3 region has 13 residues. Germline-derived CDR1 and CDR2 are SEHNR and FQNEAQ (reference sequence). V lost 0 bases and J lost 1, with 4 bases in between. Study-wide results and caveats: Clones above 20 RNA copies contained over 98% of effector molecules but under 1% of naive ones.

Libraries for naive CD8 T cells, which were made from 20,000 to 1,000,000 sorted cells, drew on 10%, 30% or 50% of the RNA. The authors gated naive CD8 T cells as CD8+CD4-CCR7+CD45RA+ for sorting. A remark on this clonotype: The antigen remains undetermined.

For bulk TCR libraries, previously described methods and listed TCR primers were used. A single record per CDR3 protein comes from TCRdb applying MiXCR to the PCR reads. The sample comprises around 320,000 distinct CDR3 sequences, over 20% of which are singletons, and 0.65% to 0.75% rests with the top ten. This chain joins TRBV7-9 and TRBJ2-7; D call uncertain. The TCR sequence derives from a human donor in good health. Some libraries in this study had Jurkat cell RNA spiked in. The sample was naive CD8+ T cells from blood, with Jurkat cell RNA spiked in. Subset given: FACS-sorted CD8+CD4-CCR7+CD45RA+ naive T cells. DNA of the CDR3: TGTGCCAGCAGCTTAGCGGCGTCCTACGAGCAGTACTTC. Its protein is CASSLAASYEQYF.